Listed here is a single TCR beta chain. The antigen is not known. Assay: immunoSEQ multiplex PCR; the TCRdb copy retains only in-frame clones and omits some. The sample consists of 200,000 or so clones, approximately 92% of them appearing once. The CDR3 is 16 amino acids. Trimming removed 5 bases at V and 0 bases at J, with 14 bases between. Germline loops: CDR1 SGHVS, CDR2 FQNEAQ. The data are from a study of T cell responses to AZD1222 COVID-19 vaccine. Study as a whole: Whether given at about 4 or about 12 weeks, second doses were pooled.

Study observations and caveats: Clonal diversity was possibly underestimated; the donors were predominantly white British and more often female. Researchers report vaccine-associated CD4 TCRs spanning spike, with dominance at 160-218 and 743-854.

Source: peripheral blood, taken on day 0 of AZD1222 vaccination. V gene TRBV7-8 combines with J gene TRBJ1-5; weak D call: TRBD1 (6 bases). The origin of this receptor is an adult in good health. The CDR3, as DNA: TGTGCCAGCAGCCCGCGGGACATTTATAGCAATCAGCCCCAGCATTTT. Translation: CASSPRDIYSNQPQHF.